The 27 T cell receptor beta chains below all came from one sample that was sequenced in a study of graft-versus-host responses after intestinal transplantation. Their specific antigens are unknown. Some clones are missing from TCRdb's copy, which holds only in-frame ones; the method was immunoSEQ multiplex PCR. The table lists under 100,000 clones, approximately 80% of them singletons. The sequences come from unstimulated CD4+ T cells sorted from spleen or lymph node cells, collected before intestinal transplant. The receptors stem from a human donor who received an intestinal transplant.

The V and J genes are TRBV10-1 and TRBJ2-3, with TRBD2 matching over 9 bases. CDR3 length: 14 residues. Germline loops: CDR1 WNHNN, CDR2 SYGVQD (reference sequence). The V gene end was trimmed by 6 bases and the J gene end by 10 bases; junction bases not matched to a gene: 11. CDR3 loop: CASSRTSVEVPQYF. DNA of the CDR3: TGCGCCAGCAGCCGGACTAGCGTCGAGGTCCCGCAGTATTTT.

The V gene is TRBV6-5, the J gene TRBJ1-5; D is unresolved. CDR1 and CDR2 (germline): MNHEY, SVGAGI. The CDR3 covers 13 residues. V gave up 8 bases and J gave up 3 bases, with 11 bases separating them. CDR3 in DNA: TGTGCCAGCGGGGAGGGCTTCAATCAGCCCCAGCATTTT. Translated: CASGEGFNQPQHF.

The rearrangement links TRBV28 to TRBJ2-3; TRBD1 aligns across 7 bases. The trim removed 7 bases at V and 5 bases at J, leaving 9 bases unmatched. Germline V gene sequence: CDR1 MDHEN, CDR2 SYDVKM. This CDR3 spans 14 amino acids. The CDR3 coding sequence is TGTGCCAGCACCACAGGGGCCGCGGGAGATACGCAGTATTTT. It is translated as CASTTGAAGDTQYF.

This chain joins TRBV27 and TRBJ1-1; D is possibly TRBD1 (6 bases). CDR1 MNHEY and CDR2 SMNVEV come from the germline V gene (reference sequence). Trimming removed 3 bases from V and 5 bases from J, with 19 bases in between. The CDR3 consists of 16 residues. CDR3 residues: CASSLAPNGQGTEAFF. The CDR3 DNA follows: TGTGCCAGCAGTTTGGCCCCAAACGGGCAGGGGACTGAAGCTTTCTTT.

This sequence joins TRBV28 and TRBJ1-2; D is possibly TRBD1 (5 bases). The CDR3 extends over 14 amino acids. Germline values: CDR1 MDHEN, CDR2 SYDVKM. V dropped 2 bases and J dropped 4 bases, with 11 bases sitting between them. CDR3 sequence (DNA): TGTGCCAGCAGTTTAGCGGGGCCACCCTATGGCTACACCTTC. The encoded protein is CASSLAGPPYGYTF.

The chain uses TRBV10-3 and TRBJ2-4; TRBD1 might be the D (6 bases). V was clipped by 6 bases and J by 0 bases, with 12 bases between them. This CDR3 has 15 residues. Germline V lookup: CDR1 ENHRY, CDR2 SYGVKD. This CDR3 reads CAISPQGLAKNIQYF. CDR3 in DNA: TGTGCCATCAGCCCCCAGGGGCTAGCCAAAAACATTCAGTACTTC.

The chain links TRBV21-1 to TRBJ1-5. TRBV21-1 counts as a pseudogene. The CDR3 contains 15 residues. The CDR3 DNA is TGTGCCAGCAGCAAAGTTGCATGTCGGGATCAGCCCCAGCATTTT. Its translation: CASSKVACRDQPQHF.

The chain couples TRBV6-5 to TRBJ2-3, with 7 bases matching TRBD2. The CDR3 is 16 residues long. Germline V gives CDR1 MNHEY, CDR2 SVGAGI. V was pared by 0 bases and J by 5 bases, with 8 bases of the junction left unmatched. The DNA for the CDR3 is TGTGCCAGCAGTTACTCGACCCCCGCTAGCGGAGATACGCAGTATTTT. Amino acid sequence: CASSYSTPASGDTQYF.

J is TRBJ2-3 and V is TRBV28; TRBD2 is a possible D gene (6 bases). This CDR3 is 18 amino acids long. V lost 2 bases and J 6 bases, leaving 24 bases between the germline ends. Germline CDR1 is MDHEN and CDR2 is SYDVKM. The CDR3 reads CASSLISWISRGTDTQYF. CDR3 nucleotide sequence: TGTGCCAGCAGTTTAATTTCTTGGATCTCGCGGGGAACCGATACGCAGTATTTT.

As to this clone: The germline gene is not matched at one end of the junction; a read error may be the cause. The chain carries TRBV6-1 and TRBJ2-7; D is possibly TRBD1 (5 bases). The germline V gene has CDR1 MNHNS and CDR2 SASEGT. The CDR3 has 16 residues. The CDR3: CASREGVLGATYEQYF. For the CDR3, the DNA is TGTGCCAGCAGAGAAGGGGTATTAGGGGCCACCTACGAGCAGTACTTC.

This clone was recorded a few times. The CDR3 region is CAISRDSNQPQHF. CDR3 nucleotide sequence: TGTGCCATCAGCCGGGACTCCAATCAGCCCCAGCATTTT. The rearrangement links TRBV10-3 to TRBJ1-5, with D perhaps matching TRBD1 (5 bases). Between the trimmed V and J ends, which lost 6 bases and 3 bases, there was a span of 9 bases. Germline CDR1 reads ENHRY; CDR2 reads SYGVKD. The CDR3 has 13 amino acids.

The sample holds one count of this clone. V gene TRBV11-2 combines with J gene TRBJ2-1; 9 nucleotides align to TRBD2. CDR3 length: 16 residues. J lost 4 bases, V lost 4 bases, and 8 bases had no gene match. Germline CDR1 and CDR2: SGHAT and FQNNGV. The CDR3 loop is CASSSLRLAGYNEQFF. CDR3 nucleotide sequence: TGTGCCAGCAGCTCCCTACGGCTAGCGGGGTACAATGAGCAGTTCTTC.

The rearrangement links TRBV10-3 to TRBJ1-4; a weak D match, TRBD1 (6 bases). The CDR3 is 16 residues long. Germline CDR1 reads ENHRY; CDR2 reads SYGVKD. Between the trimmed V and J ends, which lost 6 bases and 1 base, there was a span of 15 bases. CDR3 bases: TGTGCCATCAGCTCACTCACAGGGCTAACTAATGAAAAACTGTTTTTT. This encodes CAISSLTGLTNEKLFF.

V usage is TRBV10-3 and J usage is TRBJ2-3, with 7 bases lining up with TRBD1. The J segment lost 2 bases and the V segment lost 6 bases, leaving 5 bases of the junction unmatched. From germline, CDR1 is ENHRY and CDR2 SYGVKD. There are 14 residues in the CDR3. The CDR3 loop is CAIRQGQSTDTQYF. CDR3 sequence (DNA): TGTGCCATCAGACAGGGACAGTCCACAGATACGCAGTATTTT.

The chain couples TRBV2 to TRBJ2-6; D is perhaps TRBD1 (6 bases). The germline V gene encodes CDR1 SNHLY and CDR2 FYNNEI. V was shortened by 5 bases and J by 0 bases, with 14 bases between the two germline ends. This CDR3 has 17 amino acids. DNA of the CDR3: TGTGCCAGCAGTCTCAGGGGCCAATCCTCTGGGGCCAACGTCCTGACTTTC. Its translation: CASSLRGQSSGANVLTF.

This chain uses TRBV5-1 with TRBJ2-1, with 10 bases aligning to TRBD2. This CDR3 comprises 15 residues. The germline V gene encodes CDR1 SGHRS and CDR2 YFSETQ. V was clipped by 2 bases and J by 7 bases; unmatched bases: 6. The CDR3 sequence is CASSLGSGGRNEQFF. The CDR3 DNA follows: TGCGCCAGCAGCTTAGGTAGCGGGGGGAGAAATGAGCAGTTCTTC.

The V gene is TRBV6-1, the J gene TRBJ1-5; the match to TRBD1 covers 7 bases. The trim removed 5 bases at V and 7 bases at J, leaving 11 bases unmatched. Looked up from germline, CDR1 is MNHNS and CDR2 is SASEGT. The CDR3 has 15 amino acids. CDR3 sequence: CASSHDRELGQPQHF. The CDR3 DNA reads as TGTGCCAGCAGTCATGACAGGGAATTGGGGCAGCCCCAGCATTTT.

This clone has only a few counts. The rearrangement links TRBV5-4 to TRBJ1-3, with D unclear. V lost 4 bases to trimming and J lost 4 bases, with 6 bases between them. The CDR3 loop spans 12 amino acids. The germline gives CDR1 SGHNT, CDR2 YYREEE (reference sequence). The DNA for the CDR3 is TGTGCCAGCAGCCCCGGGGGAAACACCATATATTTT. This encodes CASSPGGNTIYF.

This chain connects TRBV18 to TRBJ1-5; tentative D call: TRBD1 (5 bases). Between the trimmed V and J ends, which lost 4 bases and 9 bases, there was a span of 16 bases. This CDR3 is 14 amino acids long. The germline V gene encodes CDR1 KGHSH and CDR2 LQKENI. The CDR3 protein is CASSLDQGAGPQHF. The CDR3 coding sequence is TGTGCCAGCTCACTCGATCAGGGTGCTGGGCCCCAGCATTTT.

By proportion, this clone is medium-sized. V and J are TRBV7-9 and TRBJ1-2; 7 nucleotides match TRBD1. The germline gives CDR1 SEHNR, CDR2 FQNEAQ (reference sequence). CDR3 size: 12 residues. J was trimmed by 10 bases and V by 5 bases; bases with no gene match: 7. In DNA, the CDR3 is TGTGCCAGCAGCGTTCCGGGACAGCACTACACCTTC. It is translated as CASSVPGQHYTF.

The table lists this clone with a count of one. This chain links TRBV4-1 with TRBJ1-1; TRBD1 is a possible D gene (5 bases). V dropped 0 bases and J dropped 6 bases, with 8 bases sitting between them. Germline-derived CDR1 and CDR2 are MGHRA and YSYEKL. This CDR3 region has 13 residues. DNA of the CDR3: TGCGCCAGCAGCCAAGATGGGGGGGCTGAAGCTTTCTTT. Translation: CASSQDGGAEAFF.

The chain is built from TRBV5-1 and TRBJ2-7, with a possible D match to TRBD1 (6 bases). CDR3 length: 13 residues. CDR1 and CDR2 (germline): SGHRS, YFSETQ. V lost 7 bases, J lost 7 bases, and 18 bases lay in between. The CDR3 loop is CASHRDIGLEQYF. The CDR3 coding sequence is TGCGCCAGCCATCGGGACATAGGGTTAGAGCAGTACTTC.

V and J are TRBV7-8 and TRBJ1-4; D possibly corresponds to TRBD1 (6 bases). The CDR3 is 13 amino acids. Trimming shortened V by 7 bases and J by 7 bases, and 13 bases separated the two germline ends. Germline-derived CDR1 and CDR2 are SGHVS and FQNEAQ. The CDR3 is CASTGVGGEKLFF. The CDR3 region has the DNA TGTGCCAGCACAGGGGTTGGGGGTGAAAAACTGTTTTTT.

This CDR3 is CASSSGGLALHF. Here the CDR3 DNA reads TGTGCCAGCAGCTCGGGGGGTTTGGCCCTCCACTTT. The chain carries TRBV7-6 and TRBJ1-6; D may be TRBD1 (5 bases). The CDR3 length is 12 residues. Germline V gene lookup returns CDR1 SGHVS and CDR2 FNYEAQ. Trimming shortened V by 4 bases and J by 14 bases, and 12 bases separated the two germline ends.

V and J are TRBV5-6 and TRBJ2-6, with D unclear. This CDR3 contains 13 residues. Germline V gives CDR1 SGHDT, CDR2 YYEEEE. Trimming removed 7 bases from V and 0 bases from J, with 5 bases in between. The CDR3 loop is CASLVSGANVLTF. The CDR3 DNA sequence: TGTGCCAGCCTCGTCTCTGGGGCCAACGTCCTGACTTTC. Complete variable domain (other parts from reference TRBV5-6 and TRBJ2-6): DAGVTQSPTHLIKTRGQQVTLRCSPKSGHDTVSWYQQALGQGPQFIFQYYEEEERQRGNFPDRFSGHQFPNYSSELNVNALLLGDSALYLCASLVSGANVLTFGAGSRLTVL.

V gene TRBV6-1 combines with J gene TRBJ2-7, with a possible D match to TRBD1 (6 bases). The length of the CDR3 is 13 residues. Trimming cost V 4 bases and J 7 bases, with 14 bases left between them. Germline V gene sequence: CDR1 MNHNS, CDR2 SASEGT. The CDR3 loop reads CASSVGQMGEQYF. The CDR3 nucleotides are TGTGCCAGCAGTGTTGGACAGATGGGGGAGCAGTACTTC.

The chain recombines TRBV5-4 with TRBJ1-2; perhaps TRBD1 as D (5 bases). This CDR3 has 13 amino acids. V lost 4 bases to trimming and J lost 8 bases, with 15 bases between them. Germline V gene lookup returns CDR1 SGHNT and CDR2 YYREEE (reference sequence). The CDR3 protein is CASSTGRVSGYTF. The CDR3 DNA is TGTGCCAGCAGCACCGGCAGGGTATCCGGCTACACCTTC.